This T cell receptor beta chain was recorded in a study of OX40 agonist ivuxolimab in advanced cancers. Study-level information: While on treatment, patients had intravenous ivuxolimab at 0.01 to 10 mg/kg every 2 weeks.

The germline gives CDR1 LNHDA, CDR2 SQIVND (reference sequence). The CDR3 contains 17 residues. V lost 1 base, J lost 5 bases, and 8 bases stayed unmatched. On this clone itself: Antigen specificity is unknown.

Only in-frame clones appear in the TCRdb table, and some are missing; sequencing was by immunoSEQ multiplex PCR. The top ten clones hold less than 6% of a sample with tens of thousands of clones, approximately 90% of them seen once. Study-level points and caveats: CD4+ and CD8+ blood T cells expanded clonally by week 6 at 0.1 to 3.0 mg/kg. Partial responders treated at 0.1-3.0 mg/kg exhibited clonal expansion among the lowest measured.

The starting material was CD4+ or CD8+ T cells sorted from blood, obtained in a trial of the OX40 agonist ivuxolimab. The receptor was derived from an adult with an advanced solid tumor such as melanoma, head and neck, liver or kidney cancer. The chain couples TRBV19 to TRBJ2-6; TRBD2 matches at 7 bases. The CDR3 spells CASSIVRTSTRANVLTF. The CDR3 bases are TGTGCCAGTAGTATAGTGAGGACTAGTACCCGGGCCAACGTCCTGACTTTC.